The 3 T cell receptor beta chains given below trace back to one sample, sequenced in a study of blood T cell repertoires in COVID-19. The data were produced by immunoSEQ multiplex PCR, yet TCRdb's version contains in-frame clones alone and is incomplete. Of about 170,000 clones in the sample, 83% are singletons; the top ten hold 2% to 2.5%. The sequenced sample was peripheral blood. These TCRs come from a woman of 80 years or more with acute or convalescent COVID-19.

The chain is built from TRBV27 and TRBJ2-4; TRBD1 agrees at 8 bases. CDR3 length: 17 residues. The germline gives CDR1 MNHEY, CDR2 SMNVEV (reference sequence). Trimming cost V 3 bases and J 2 bases; bases outside gene matches: 9. The CDR3 region is CASSFVGRGLTKNIQYF. The CDR3, as DNA: TGTGCCAGCAGTTTCGTGGGCAGGGGGCTTACCAAAAACATTCAGTACTTC.

The chain recombines TRBV11-2 with TRBJ1-1, with 7 bases identical to TRBD1. Germline-derived CDR1 and CDR2 are SGHAT and FQNNGV. The CDR3 has 16 residues. J gave up 1 base and V 7 bases, and 12 bases lay outside the gene matches. The CDR3 coding sequence is TGTGCCAGCACCACTTGGAAGACAGGGCAGAACACTGAAGCTTTCTTT. This encodes CASTTWKTGQNTEAFF. Full variable domain (outside the CDR3, taken from reference TRBV11-2 and TRBJ1-1): EAGVAQSPRYKIIEKRQSVAFWCNPISGHATLYWYQQILGQGPKLLIQFQNNGVVDDSQLPKDRFSAERLKGVDSTLKIQPAKLEDSAVYLCASTTWKTGQNTEAFFGQGTRLTVV.

The rearrangement uses TRBV19 and TRBJ1-6; a weak D match, TRBD1 (5 bases). CDR1 is LNHDA, CDR2 SQIVND, per germline (reference sequence). V shed 0 bases and J shed 7 bases, with 10 bases lying between them. The CDR3 consists of 15 residues. CDR3 protein: CASSIDRGGNSPLHF. CDR3 bases: TGTGCCAGTAGTATAGATCGCGGGGGAAATTCACCCCTCCACTTT.